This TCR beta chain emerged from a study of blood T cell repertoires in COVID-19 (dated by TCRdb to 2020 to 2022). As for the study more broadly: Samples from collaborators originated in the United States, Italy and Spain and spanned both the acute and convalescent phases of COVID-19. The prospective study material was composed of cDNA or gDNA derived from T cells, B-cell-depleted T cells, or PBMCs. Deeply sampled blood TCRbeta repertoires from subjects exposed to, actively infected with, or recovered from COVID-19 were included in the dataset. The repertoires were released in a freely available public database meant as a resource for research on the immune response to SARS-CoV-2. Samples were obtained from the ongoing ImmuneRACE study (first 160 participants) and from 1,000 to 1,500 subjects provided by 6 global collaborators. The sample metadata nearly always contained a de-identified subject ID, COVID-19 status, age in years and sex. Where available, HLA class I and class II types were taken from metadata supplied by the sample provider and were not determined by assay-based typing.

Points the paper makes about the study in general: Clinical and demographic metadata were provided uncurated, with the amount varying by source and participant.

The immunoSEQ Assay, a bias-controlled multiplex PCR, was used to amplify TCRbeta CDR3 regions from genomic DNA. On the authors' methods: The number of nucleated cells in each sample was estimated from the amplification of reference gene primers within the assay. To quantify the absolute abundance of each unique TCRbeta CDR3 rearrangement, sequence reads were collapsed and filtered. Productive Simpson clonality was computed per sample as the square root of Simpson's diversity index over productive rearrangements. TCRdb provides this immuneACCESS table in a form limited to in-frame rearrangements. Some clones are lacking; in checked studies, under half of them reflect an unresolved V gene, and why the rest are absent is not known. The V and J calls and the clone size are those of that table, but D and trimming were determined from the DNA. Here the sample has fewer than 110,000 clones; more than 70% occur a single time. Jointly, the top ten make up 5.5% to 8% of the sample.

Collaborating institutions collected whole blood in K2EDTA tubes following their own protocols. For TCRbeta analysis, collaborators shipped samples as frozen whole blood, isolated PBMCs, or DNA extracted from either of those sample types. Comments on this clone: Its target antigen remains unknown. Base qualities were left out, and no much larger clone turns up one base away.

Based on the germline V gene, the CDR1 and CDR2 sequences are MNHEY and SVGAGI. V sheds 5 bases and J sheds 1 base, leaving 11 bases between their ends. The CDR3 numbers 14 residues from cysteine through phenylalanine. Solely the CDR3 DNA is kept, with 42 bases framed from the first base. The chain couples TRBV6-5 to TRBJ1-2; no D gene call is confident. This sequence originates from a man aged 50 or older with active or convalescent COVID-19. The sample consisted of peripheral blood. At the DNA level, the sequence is TGTGCCAGCAGTATCGGGGTGGTTAACTATGGCTACACCTTC. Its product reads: CASSIGVVNYGYTF.